The clone carrying this TCR beta chain was recorded once. Source study methods: The authors estimated nucleated cell counts from reference gene primer amplification. This table comes from immunoSEQ multiplex PCR, and its TCRdb copy is limited to in-frame clones, with some not included. V and J calls and clone size follow that table, whereas D and trimming were derived from the DNA. The sample yields 300,000 or so clones, about 82% seen once. This entry comes from a study of blood T cell repertoires in COVID-19. Study in general: Samples representing acute and convalescent COVID-19 were sourced from the United States, Italy and Spain. Nucleic acid was either cDNA or gDNA, and it came from T cells, B-cell-depleted T cells, or PBMCs.

The CDR3 runs to 11 residues. Trimming took 11 bases from V and 12 from J; bases not matched to a gene: 8. Germline V gives CDR1 LNHDA, CDR2 SQIVND (reference sequence). This rearrangement joins TRBV19 to TRBJ2-1, with 9 bases fitting TRBD2. Sequencing was done on a sample of peripheral blood. The TCR comes from a woman between 50 and 59 years old with active or convalescent COVID-19. CDR3 coding DNA: TGTGCCGCGGGGGCGGGAGGGGCGCAGTTCTTC. Protein sequence: CAAGAGGAQFF.